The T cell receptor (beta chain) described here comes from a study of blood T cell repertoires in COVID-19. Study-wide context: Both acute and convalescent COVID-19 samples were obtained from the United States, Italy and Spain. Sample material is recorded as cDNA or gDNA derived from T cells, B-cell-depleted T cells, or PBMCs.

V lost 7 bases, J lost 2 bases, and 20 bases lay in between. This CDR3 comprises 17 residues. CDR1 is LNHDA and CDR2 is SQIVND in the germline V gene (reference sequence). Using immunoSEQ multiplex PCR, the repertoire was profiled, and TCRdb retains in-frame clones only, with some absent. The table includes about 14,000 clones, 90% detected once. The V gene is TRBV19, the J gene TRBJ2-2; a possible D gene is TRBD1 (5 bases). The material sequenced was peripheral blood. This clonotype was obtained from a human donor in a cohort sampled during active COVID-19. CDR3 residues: CASNRGPDSANTGELFF. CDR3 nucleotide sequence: TGTGCCAGTAACCGCGGACCCGACAGCGCAAACACCGGGGAGCTGTTTTTT.